A single T cell receptor (beta chain) is shown here with its context. Its specific antigen is unknown. Nothing much larger sits one base from this clone, and base qualities are not available. These data belong to a study of tumor-infiltrating lymphocytes in localized non-small cell lung cancer (TCRdb year 2021). Study-level background: The cohort covered several histologies, both smokers and never-smokers, and patients whose samples were collected after neoadjuvant chemotherapy. The overall ICON cohort comprised 150 surgical patients with localized non-small cell lung cancer whose tumors were resected. For roughly 56 patients, immunoSEQ T-cell fraction was compared between paired tumor and uninvolved lung. TCR sequencing was one of several integrated assays, alongside flow cytometry, multiplex immunofluorescence, RNA-seq, exome sequencing and proteomics, applied to the same patients. Each patient contributed resected tumor tissue and uninvolved lung tissue from the same patient, described as non-adjacent to the tumor. The paper's findings and limits, for the study overall: Because different assays used different pieces of the same tissue, technical variation could not be distinguished from intratumor heterogeneity. Higher T cell infiltration in tumors than in uninvolved lung tissue was supported by TCRbeta sequencing, consistent with immunofluorescence CD3 counts. No association of tumor T-cell fraction from TCR sequencing with recurrence-free survival was found (p = 0.61). Assay coverage varied across patients depending on available tissue quantity, so only a subset of the cohort had TCR sequencing. No difference in TCR-derived T-cell fraction was observed between the flow cytometry-defined immunotypes IM1 (good prognosis) and IM2 (poor prognosis).

The T-cell fraction in tumor and uninvolved lung tissue was provided by TCR sequencing with the immunoSEQ assay. The authors processed their data as follows. For survival analysis, patients were divided into high (upper tertile) and low (lower two tertiles) T-cell fraction groups, which were compared by log-rank test. Paired tumor versus uninvolved lung differences in T-cell fraction were tested with a signed-rank test. Not all clones reach the TCRdb copy of this immuneACCESS table, which keeps in-frame sequences only. Checked studies attribute under half of the gap to unresolved V genes and leave the rest unexplained. V, J and clone size are taken as reported in that table, and D and trimming were inferred from the DNA itself. This sample is represented by around 17,000 clones; under 80% of them were singletons. Around 6% of the sample goes to the ten largest clones. CDR1 and CDR2, looked up from the germline V gene, are MNHEY and SVGAGI. V is cut by 6 bases and J by 7 bases, and the space between the germline ends is 16 bases. From the cysteine through the phenylalanine, the CDR3 covers 13 amino acids. The retained sequence is limited to the CDR3, 39 bases, with the frame set at the first base.

ICON enrollment began in early 2016, and the last patient was enrolled in late 2018. A subcohort of 76 patients provided fresh tumor and matched uninvolved tissue for in-depth immune analyses, with TCR sequencing among those analyses. No cell sorting was done, and TCR sequencing was instead run on DNA isolated from bulk tissue. Here the chain combines TRBV6-5 and TRBJ2-7; possibly the D gene is TRBD1, per 6 matching bases. This clonotype was sampled from a human donor with non-small cell lung cancer. Source material: lung tumor tissue. The CDR3 region has the sequence CASRLNRVWEQYF. Read as DNA, the sequence is TGTGCCAGCAGATTAAACAGGGTGTGGGAGCAGTACTTC.